This TCR beta chain was captured in a study of lymphopenia after photon versus proton radiotherapy. Whole-study results and caveats: Survival link was tested only in deceased patients; proton benefit remains a possibility. Oligoclonal CD8+ Temra expansion after nadir drove photon patients' diversity drop. Proton therapy kept repertoires fairly stable, unlike photons, which gained effector/memory cells. In patients who died, overall survival fell as post-nadir TCR diversity dropped more.

V was trimmed by 0 bases and J by 0 bases, leaving 7 bases between them. Germline values: CDR1 SGHKS, CDR2 YYEKEE (reference sequence). The CDR3 has 15 amino acids. TCRdb's table, derived via immunoSEQ multiplex PCR, lists solely in-frame clones and lacks some. The sample contains about 12,000 clones, about 90% of which appear only once. Regarding this clone: Its antigen is still unknown.

This TCR derives from a man aged 55 to 69 with pancreatic cancer. Sequenced material: peripheral blood, taken from a patient treated with proton-based radiotherapy. This chain joins TRBV5-5 and TRBJ1-5; D remains unclear. CDR3 DNA sequence: TGTGCCAGCAGCTTGGACACCTTTAGCAATCAGCCCCAGCATTTT. It specifies CASSLDTFSNQPQHF.